This TCR beta chain was captured in a study of spatial heterogeneity in lung cancer. The time point is: sample taken at primary tumor resection. Sequencing of whole RNA from tumor, nontumor lung or frozen PBMC involved no sorting. The cohort: some 73 early-stage, untreated non-small cell lung cancer patients. Germline V lookup: CDR1 SGHRS, CDR2 YFSETQ. The CDR3 runs 15 residues. TCRdb used MiXCR to reprocess the 5' RACE reads, holding one entry per CDR3 protein. The table lists tens of thousands of distinct CDR3 sequences, 10% to 15% of them singletons. Worth noting for this clonotype: One end of the junction is discordant with germline, which a read error may explain.

The receptor comes from a male donor with early-stage non-small cell lung cancer. The rearrangement links TRBV5-1 to TRBJ1-5; TRBD1 might be the D (5 bases). The input for sequencing was PBMCs, taken at surgery. DNA for the CDR3: TGCGTCAGCAGCTTGATGGGGGGTGGCAATCAGCCCCAGCATTTT. Protein product: CVSSLMGGGNQPQHF.